The 4 T cell receptor beta chains below come from one sample, sequenced in a study of low-dose radiotherapy and immunotherapy resistance in tumors. The time point here: after trial treatment. The treatment denotes: LDRT plus nivolumab, ipilimumab, low-dose cyclophosphamide and aspirin (RACIN trial). First-strand cDNA used TRAV- and TRBV-specific primers, covering alpha and beta chains. TCRs were amplified for 15 to 25 PCR cycles with a constant-region primer and V-primer adapter. MiXCR, run by TCRdb on the reads, gives a single entry per CDR3 protein. The repertoire holds 30,000 to 40,000 distinct CDR3 sequences, with about 20% as singletons. Sequences were derived from PBMCs, sampled after low-dose radiotherapy plus immunotherapy. These receptors came from a female donor with ovarian cancer.

This clonotype was counted ten times or more. The chain employs TRBV29-1 and TRBJ1-2; D might be TRBD1 (5 bases). Germline-derived CDR1 and CDR2 are SQVTM and ANQGSEA. The germline V and J ends were trimmed by 7 bases and 6 bases, with 15 bases remaining between them. The CDR3 spans 12 residues. In DNA form, the CDR3 reads TGCAGCGCTGGGACCCGATACGATGGCTACACCTTC. Residues: CSAGTRYDGYTF.

This clonotype was recorded many times. The rearrangement joins TRBV4-2 to TRBJ2-5, with D tentatively TRBD1 (5 bases). Per germline, CDR1 LGHNA and CDR2 YNFKEQ. The V and J ends lost 1 base and 4 bases respectively, with 16 bases between them. The CDR3 has 16 amino acids. The CDR3 loop is CASSQVSSGAGETQYF. The CDR3 nucleotides are TGTGCCAGCAGCCAAGTTTCATCTGGGGCTGGAGAGACCCAGTACTTC.

The chain recombines TRBV28 with TRBJ2-7; D is possibly TRBD2 (5 bases). The CDR3 sequence is 13 residues long. CDR1 and CDR2 from the germline V gene are MDHEN and SYDVKM. Trimming cost V 5 bases and J 3 bases, with 11 bases left between them. CDR3 coding DNA: TGTGCCAGCAGTACCTTCGCGGGCTACGAGCAGTACTTC. Translation gives CASSTFAGYEQYF.

This clonotype was recorded at least ten times. This rearrangement joins TRBV6-5 to TRBJ1-1; D is unresolved. Trimming left V 6 bases short and J 0 bases short, with 11 bases between. The CDR3 is 14 residues long. Germline V gene lookup returns CDR1 MNHEY and CDR2 SVGAGI. The chain's CDR3 is CASRTEQMNTEAFF. CDR3 in DNA: TGTGCCAGCAGGACGGAACAGATGAACACTGAAGCTTTCTTT.